The 19 T cell receptor beta chains below all came from one sample that was sequenced in a study of T cell changes during pregnancy in multiple sclerosis (dated by TCRdb to 2018 to 2020). The library was produced with the immunoSEQ multiplex PCR assay. TCRdb obtained this table from immuneACCESS and retained in-frame rearrangements with V and J assigned. These tables miss some clones; where compared with another copy, unresolved V genes account for less than half of the shortfall, and the remainder is unexplained. The sample records about 31,000 clones, about 93% of which are singletons. The top ten hold less than 0.55% of the sample. This sample comprised CD4+ T cells from peripheral blood mononuclear cells, obtained in the second trimester of pregnancy. These receptor sequences come from a female donor with multiple sclerosis, enrolled in a pregnancy study.

CDR3 nucleotide sequence: TGCAGCGCCCCGGGTGCAGGGGCGTACAATGAGCAGTTCTTC. The encoded protein is CSAPGAGAYNEQFF. The rearrangement joins TRBV29-1 to TRBJ2-1; maybe TRBD1 (6 bases). V gave up 7 bases and J gave up 4 bases, with 17 bases separating them. Germline V CDR1 and CDR2: SQVTM, ANQGSEA. This CDR3 has 14 residues.

The chain combines TRBV7-9 with TRBJ1-2, with 8 bases aligning to TRBD1. Trimming removed 5 bases from V and 3 bases from J; junction bases left unmatched: 8. Germline-derived CDR1 and CDR2 are SEHNR and FQNEAQ (reference sequence). This CDR3 has 15 amino acids. The CDR3 DNA reads TGTGCCAGCAGCCGGACAGGGATCGGTCACTATGGCTACACCTTC. This gives the protein CASSRTGIGHYGYTF.

Only one count was recorded for this clone. V is TRBV7-9 and J is TRBJ1-1, with D possibly TRBD1 on 5 matching bases. CDR1 and CDR2 (germline): SEHNR, FQNEAQ (reference sequence). V lost 1 base to trimming and J lost 0 bases, with 15 bases between them. CDR3 size: 17 residues. CDR3 nucleotide sequence: TGTGCCAGCAGCTTAGTCCATGGGGGGAAAATGAACACTGAAGCTTTCTTT. Translating it yields CASSLVHGGKMNTEAFF. Based on the CDR3 plus reference TRBV7-9 and TRBJ1-1, the full variable domain is DTGVSQNPRHKITKRGQNVTFRCDPISEHNRLYWYRQTLGQGPEFLTYFQNEAQLEKSRLLSDRFSAERPKGSFSTLEIQRTEQGDSAMYLCASSLVHGGKMNTEAFFGQGTRLTVV.

V gene TRBV5-1 combines with J gene TRBJ2-7; 8 bases are shared with TRBD1. In germline, CDR1 is SGHRS, CDR2 YFSETQ. The CDR3 is 15 residues long. The V segment lost 5 bases and the J segment 0 bases; nucleotides outside the gene matches: 7. The CDR3, as DNA: TGCGCCAGCAGACGCGGGACAGGTAACTCCTACGAGCAGTACTTC. Protein sequence: CASRRGTGNSYEQYF.

This clone occurred a few times. The genes are TRBV9 and TRBJ1-1, with D unresolved. Per the germline V gene, CDR1 is SGDLS and CDR2 is YYNGEE. The CDR3 length is 14 residues. Trimming pared 3 bases from V and 7 bases from J, leaving 16 bases between. DNA for the CDR3: TGTGCCAGCAGCGGGTTGGGGTCCGGGGTTGAAGCTTTCTTT. Its protein product is CASSGLGSGVEAFF.

Written as DNA, the CDR3 is TGTGCCAGACAATCTGGAAACACCATATATTTT. Amino acid sequence: CARQSGNTIYF. The genes are TRBV30 and TRBJ1-3; no definite D call. Germline lookup yields CDR1 GTSNPN and CDR2 SVGIG (reference sequence). The CDR3 is 11 amino acids. V dropped 8 bases and J dropped 1 base, with 6 bases sitting between them.

The V gene is TRBV12-5, the J gene TRBJ1-1; no firm D call. V lost 4 bases and J 1 base, leaving 10 bases between the germline ends. Germline V gene sequence: CDR1 LGHNT, CDR2 FRNRAP. The length of the CDR3 is 14 residues. The CDR3 coding sequence is TGTGCTAGTGGTTCCCTTCCCGGGAACACTGAAGCTTTCTTT. This encodes CASGSLPGNTEAFF.

The gene calls are TRBV7-9 and TRBJ2-7; 7 bases line up with TRBD2. Germline CDR1 and CDR2: SEHNR and FQNEAQ (reference sequence). The CDR3 is made up of 17 amino acids. The V gene end was trimmed by 1 base and the J gene end by 3 bases; junction bases not matched to a gene: 12. In DNA form, the CDR3 reads TGTGCCAGCAGCTTAGGGGTGGCAGCGGGACGGGGCTACGAGCAGTACTTC. Its protein product is CASSLGVAAGRGYEQYF.

The chain uses TRBV19 and TRBJ1-1; 11 bases agree with TRBD1. This CDR3 contains 16 residues. The junction had 8 bases not matched to a gene; V was cut back by 7 bases and J by 1 base. Germline CDR1 LNHDA, CDR2 SQIVND (reference sequence). CDR3 residues: CASKDRGRAKNTEAFF. The CDR3 DNA is TGTGCCAGTAAGGACAGGGGGCGGGCAAAGAACACTGAAGCTTTCTTT.

The genes are TRBV9 and TRBJ1-1; TRBD1 matches 7 bases. V shed 0 bases and J 2 bases; nucleotides not matched to a gene: 7. The CDR3 has 16 residues. CDR1 is SGDLS, CDR2 YYNGEE, per germline. CDR3 sequence reads: CASSVAGAGGNTEAFF. The DNA for the CDR3 is TGTGCCAGCAGCGTAGCCGGGGCAGGGGGTAACACTGAAGCTTTCTTT.

The chain joins TRBV10-1 to TRBJ2-6; tentative D call: TRBD2 (5 bases). The CDR3 is made up of 14 amino acids. V lost 6 bases, J lost 0 bases, and 6 bases lay in between. Germline-derived CDR1 and CDR2 are WNHNN and SYGVQD (reference sequence). The DNA of the CDR3 is TGCGCCAGCAGCGGGATCTCTGGGGCCAACGTCCTGACTTTC. This codes for CASSGISGANVLTF.

J is TRBJ2-4 and V is TRBV28, with D perhaps TRBD2 (6 bases). CDR1 MDHEN and CDR2 SYDVKM come from the germline V gene. V dropped 5 bases and J dropped 5 bases, with 16 bases sitting between them. This CDR3 contains 15 residues. In DNA, the CDR3 is TGTGCCAGCAGTCCCGCCGGAGGGCTCGAAAACATTCAGTACTTC. Amino acids: CASSPAGGLENIQYF.

The J gene is TRBJ2-5, the V gene TRBV4-1, with TRBD1 matching over 10 bases. J was trimmed by 5 bases and V by 3 bases; bases with no gene match: 6. This CDR3 is 15 amino acids long. The germline gives CDR1 MGHRA, CDR2 YSYEKL. This CDR3 reads CASSQTGGSRETQYF. Written as DNA, the CDR3 is TGCGCCAGCAGCCAGACAGGGGGCTCCAGGGAGACCCAGTACTTC.

The gene calls are TRBV6-5 and TRBJ2-3, with 7 bases identical to TRBD2. Per the germline V gene, CDR1 is MNHEY and CDR2 is SVGAGI. Unmatched junction bases numbered 5, after V lost 8 bases and J lost 0 bases. The CDR3 has 14 residues. In DNA, the CDR3 is TGTGCCAGCCGGGCGGGAGCTAGCACAGATACGCAGTATTTT. It specifies CASRAGASTDTQYF.

This rearrangement joins TRBV6-5 to TRBJ2-1, with 7 bases fitting TRBD1. Trimming cost V 5 bases and J 1 base; bases outside gene matches: 2. The CDR3 covers 14 residues. Germline V lookup: CDR1 MNHEY, CDR2 SVGAGI. The CDR3 region has the DNA TGTGCCAGCAGTCGACAGGGATCCTACAATGAGCAGTTCTTC. Translation: CASSRQGSYNEQFF.

The sample holds one count of this clone. The chain is built from TRBV7-2 and TRBJ1-2; D ambiguous. V lost 4 bases to trimming and J lost 8 bases, with 14 bases between them. Germline CDR1 SGHTA, CDR2 FQGNSA. This CDR3 contains 13 residues. The CDR3 sequence is CASSSWRAEGYTF. Written as DNA, the CDR3 is TGTGCCAGCAGCTCATGGCGGGCAGAAGGCTACACCTTC. The full variable domain, in which reference TRBV7-2 and TRBJ1-2 provide the parts outside the CDR3, is GAGVSQSPSNKVTEKGKDVELRCDPISGHTALYWYRQSLGQGLEFLIYFQGNSAPDKSGLPSDRFSAERTGGSVSTLTIQRTQQEDSAVYLCASSSWRAEGYTFGSGTRLTVV.

In DNA form, the CDR3 reads TGTGCCAGCAGCCGCGGCCAAGGCACAGGGGCGGGTGGCTACACCTTC. Translated, it gives CASSRGQGTGAGGYTF. This chain joins TRBV7-9 and TRBJ1-2; 7 bases line up with TRBD1. With 5 bases clipped from V and 7 bases from J, the junction kept 16 bases outside the gene matches. Per the germline V gene, CDR1 is SEHNR and CDR2 is FQNEAQ (reference sequence). The CDR3 is made up of 16 amino acids. The full variable domain, in which reference TRBV7-9 and TRBJ1-2 provide the parts outside the CDR3, is DTGVSQNPRHKITKRGQNVTFRCDPISEHNRLYWYRQTLGQGPEFLTYFQNEAQLEKSRLLSDRFSAERPKGSFSTLEIQRTEQGDSAMYLCASSRGQGTGAGGYTFGSGTRLTVV.

The chain has TRBV28 and TRBJ1-4; D is unclear. The CDR3 consists of 13 residues. V was clipped by 3 bases and J by 13 bases, with 15 bases between them. Germline assignment: CDR1 MDHEN and CDR2 SYDVKM. The DNA for the CDR3 is TGTGCCAGCAGTTTTAGAGGGTCTCGGGGACTGTTTTTT. It encodes CASSFRGSRGLFF. The entire variable domain, with the rest obtained from reference TRBV28 and TRBJ1-4, is as follows: DVKVTQSSRYLVKRTGEKVFLECVQDMDHENMFWYRQDPGLGLRLIYFSYDVKMKEKGDIPEGYSVSREKKERFSLILESASTNQTSMYLCASSFRGSRGLFFGSGTQLSVL.

The rearrangement joins TRBV10-3 to TRBJ1-1; tentatively, D is TRBD1 (6 bases). The CDR3 contains 15 residues. Trimming removed 0 bases at V and 5 bases at J, with 13 bases between. Looked up from germline, CDR1 is ENHRY and CDR2 is SYGVKD. The DNA for the CDR3 is TGTGCCATCAGTGAGTCACAGGGAACGGGGACTGAAGCTTTCTTT. Protein sequence: CAISESQGTGTEAFF.